Detailed here is one T cell receptor beta chain. Its antigen is unidentified. This record belongs to a study of T cell responses to AZD1222 COVID-19 vaccine. About the study: Pooling covered second doses at about 4 or about 12 weeks.

Study-wide results and limits: Donors were chiefly white British, with a greater number of females, and clonal diversity was perhaps underestimated. As reported, nearly half of all spike-specific TCRs target variant regions that are unmutated. Distributed over spike, vaccine-associated CD4 TCRs predominated at 160-218 and 743-854.

The CDR3 is 17 amino acids. CDR1 and CDR2 from the germline V gene are LGHDT and YNNKEL (reference sequence). The trim removed 1 base at V and 7 bases at J, leaving 8 bases unmatched. Profiling relied on immunoSEQ multiplex PCR, and the TCRdb table lists in-frame clones only, not all of them. The table has around 62,000 clones, about 90% seen once. The sample consisted of peripheral blood, taken on day 0 of AZD1222 vaccination. The clonotype comes from an adult in good health. This chain connects TRBV3-1 (or the pseudogene TRBV3-2) to TRBJ1-6; 9 positions match TRBD1. The CDR3 DNA reads as TGTGCCAGCAGCCAAGGGGGTTGGGGGACAGGGAATTCACCCCTCCACTTT. Protein product: CASSQGGWGTGNSPLHF.